This T cell receptor beta chain was identified during a study of blood T cell repertoires in COVID-19. Study-level background: Samples of COVID-19 (acute and convalescent) were obtained from the United States, Italy and Spain. The cDNA or gDNA used as material had been derived from T cells, B-cell-depleted T cells, or PBMCs.

Methods used by the authors: How many nucleated cells were present was estimated from reference gene primer amplification. Measured with immunoSEQ multiplex PCR; TCRdb has only the in-frame clones, and not every one. That table gives V, J and clone size, and the DNA gave D and trimming. The data contain under 200,000 clones, 70% to 90% of them seen just once; the ten biggest clones take up about 5.8%. The Seattle patients joined while their infection was active and were tracked longitudinally afterward. The sequence derives from a woman between 50 and 59 years old with COVID-19, enrolled during active disease. The source material was peripheral blood.

Here the CDR3 reads CASSLLAGGFYEQYF. The DNA of the CDR3 is TGTGCCAGCAGCTTACTGGCAGGGGGCTTCTACGAGCAGTACTTC. The V gene is TRBV7-3, the J gene TRBJ2-7; TRBD1 matches at 8 bases. The V gene's germline CDR1 is SGHTA and CDR2 FQGTGA. The J segment lost 3 bases and the V segment lost 2 bases, leaving 6 bases of the junction unmatched. The CDR3 is made up of 15 amino acids.